Each of the 13 T cell receptor beta chains below was sequenced from the same sample in a study of blood T cell repertoires in COVID-19 (dated by TCRdb to 2019 to 2021). The method was the immunoSEQ multiplex PCR assay. TCRdb holds this immuneACCESS table with in-frame rearrangements only. Some clones are missing; in checked studies, unresolved V genes explain under half, and the rest has no known cause. The sample table holds fewer than 50,000 clones, of which 80% to 90% were seen once. Over 1.5% of the sample is taken by the ten largest. The specimen sequenced was peripheral blood. These receptors came from a man between 60 and 75 years old with COVID-19, enrolled during active disease.

Only one count was recorded for this clone. The chain has TRBV28 and TRBJ1-2; 7 bases are a match to TRBD1. The CDR3 extends over 12 amino acids. Germline CDR1 is MDHEN and CDR2 is SYDVKM. J lost 13 bases, V lost 2 bases, and 7 bases had no gene match. The CDR3 nucleotides are TGTGCCAGCAGTTTAGTGGGACAGAGGGCCACCTTC. Encoded protein: CASSLVGQRATF.

In the case of this clone: Other DNA sequences in this sample translate to the same CDR3. The chain carries TRBV25-1 and TRBJ1-2; 10 bases are shared with TRBD1. The CDR3 spans 15 residues. Germline values: CDR1 MGHDK, CDR2 SYGVNS. Unmatched junction bases numbered 6, after V lost 4 bases and J lost 4 bases. CDR3 amino acids: CASSAGQGITYGYTF. CDR3 bases: TGTGCCAGCAGTGCGGGACAGGGGATAACCTATGGCTACACCTTC.

The V call is TRBV28, the J call TRBJ2-2, with 8 nucleotides matching TRBD2. This CDR3 contains 15 residues. V shed 7 bases, J shed 5 bases, and the junction held 9 bases outside the gene matches. Germline V CDR1 and CDR2: MDHEN, SYDVKM. The CDR3 here is CASTYVTSATGELFF. In DNA, the CDR3 is TGTGCCAGCACTTATGTGACTAGCGCTACCGGGGAGCTGTTTTTT.

This clone has a single count. V gene TRBV28 combines with J gene TRBJ1-5; D remains unclear. Germline assignment: CDR1 MDHEN and CDR2 SYDVKM. The germline V and J ends were trimmed by 6 bases and 3 bases, with 15 bases remaining between them. CDR3 size: 15 residues. CDR3 nucleotide sequence: TGTGCCAGCAGCCCCGCGGGCTGGAACAATCAGCCCCAGCATTTT. Its protein product is CASSPAGWNNQPQHF.

The chain carries TRBV2 and TRBJ2-7, with 12 positions matching TRBD2. The V segment lost 6 bases and the J segment 1 base; nucleotides outside the gene matches: 13. Germline lookup yields CDR1 SNHLY and CDR2 FYNNEI. The CDR3 totals 18 residues. As DNA, the CDR3 is TGTGCCAGCAGCGCGGCTAGCGGGAGGGCCTCTAGATCCTACGAGCAGTACTTC. The encoded protein is CASSAASGRASRSYEQYF.

This chain uses TRBV5-1 with TRBJ1-1, with TRBD1 as a possible D gene (5 bases). Germline CDR1 SGHRS, CDR2 YFSETQ. The ends were cut back, 2 bases at V and 5 bases at J, with 13 bases in the middle. The CDR3 covers 14 residues. The CDR3 reads CASSFAGEGTEAFF. The CDR3 nucleotides are TGCGCCAGCAGCTTTGCGGGAGAGGGGACTGAAGCTTTCTTT. The full variable domain, in which reference TRBV5-1 and TRBJ1-1 provide the parts outside the CDR3, is KAGVTQTPRYLIKTRGQQVTLSCSPISGHRSVSWYQQTPGQGLQFLFEYFSETQRNKGNFPGRFSGRQFSNSRSEMNVSTLELGDSALYLCASSFAGEGTEAFFGQGTRLTVV.

The V gene is TRBV6-1, the J gene TRBJ2-6, with a weak D call TRBD1 (5 bases). Germline V gives CDR1 MNHNS, CDR2 SASEGT. The V end lost 2 bases, the J end lost 0 bases, and 8 bases lay between the germline ends. The CDR3 contains 16 residues. CDR3 DNA: TGTGCCAGCAGTGAACAGGGAAACTCTGGGGCCAACGTCCTGACTTTC. Protein product: CASSEQGNSGANVLTF.

This rearrangement joins TRBV19 to TRBJ2-7; tentatively, D is TRBD1 (6 bases). CDR3 size: 14 residues. Trimming cost V 8 bases and J 2 bases, with 16 bases left between them. Germline CDR1 is LNHDA and CDR2 is SQIVND (reference sequence). The CDR3 DNA sequence: TGTGCCAGTGCGGACAGAATGCAAACCTACGAGCAGTACTTC. This codes for CASADRMQTYEQYF.

The chain employs TRBV4-2 and TRBJ2-7; no clear D. V lost 1 base to trimming and J lost 6 bases, with 7 bases between them. The CDR3 has 12 residues. Looked up from germline, CDR1 is LGHNA and CDR2 is YNFKEQ. The CDR3 sequence: CASSQGDSEQYF. In DNA form, the CDR3 reads TGTGCCAGCAGCCAAGGCGACTCCGAGCAGTACTTC.

V gene TRBV4-1 combines with J gene TRBJ1-4, with D perhaps matching TRBD1 (6 bases). Trimming took 1 base from V and 13 from J, leaving 7 bases between them. CDR3 length equals 11 residues. Germline CDR1 is MGHRA and CDR2 is YSYEKL. The CDR3 is CASSQGDILFF. CDR3 nucleotides: TGCGCCAGCAGCCAAGGGGACATACTGTTTTTT.

The rearrangement joins TRBV23-1 to TRBJ2-7; the match to TRBD1 covers 10 bases. Being an ORF, TRBV23-1 has a function that is uncertain. Losses at the gene ends were 0 bases for V and 4 bases for J; bases not matched to a gene: 6. This CDR3 has 16 amino acids. DNA for the CDR3: TGCGCCAGCAGTCAATCTGAAGGACAGGGGGGATACGAGCAGTACTTC. It codes for CASSQSEGQGGYEQYF.

CDR3 loop: CAISASRDKNTEAFF. Written as DNA, the CDR3 is TGTGCCATCAGTGCATCCCGGGACAAAAACACTGAAGCTTTCTTT. The chain is built from TRBV10-3 and TRBJ1-1; a weak D match, TRBD1 (6 bases). The V gene's germline CDR1 is ENHRY and CDR2 SYGVKD. This CDR3 comprises 15 residues. Trimming shortened V by 4 bases and J by 2 bases, and 14 bases separated the two germline ends.

This clone appeared a few times. The chain uses TRBV7-2 and TRBJ2-7, with 8 bases aligning to TRBD1. CDR3 length: 16 residues. V lost 0 bases and J lost 3; bases outside the gene matches: 7. CDR1 is SGHTA and CDR2 is FQGNSA in the germline V gene. The CDR3 loop reads CASSLAAGGDFYEQYF. The CDR3 coding sequence is TGTGCCAGCAGCTTAGCGGCAGGGGGCGATTTCTACGAGCAGTACTTC.